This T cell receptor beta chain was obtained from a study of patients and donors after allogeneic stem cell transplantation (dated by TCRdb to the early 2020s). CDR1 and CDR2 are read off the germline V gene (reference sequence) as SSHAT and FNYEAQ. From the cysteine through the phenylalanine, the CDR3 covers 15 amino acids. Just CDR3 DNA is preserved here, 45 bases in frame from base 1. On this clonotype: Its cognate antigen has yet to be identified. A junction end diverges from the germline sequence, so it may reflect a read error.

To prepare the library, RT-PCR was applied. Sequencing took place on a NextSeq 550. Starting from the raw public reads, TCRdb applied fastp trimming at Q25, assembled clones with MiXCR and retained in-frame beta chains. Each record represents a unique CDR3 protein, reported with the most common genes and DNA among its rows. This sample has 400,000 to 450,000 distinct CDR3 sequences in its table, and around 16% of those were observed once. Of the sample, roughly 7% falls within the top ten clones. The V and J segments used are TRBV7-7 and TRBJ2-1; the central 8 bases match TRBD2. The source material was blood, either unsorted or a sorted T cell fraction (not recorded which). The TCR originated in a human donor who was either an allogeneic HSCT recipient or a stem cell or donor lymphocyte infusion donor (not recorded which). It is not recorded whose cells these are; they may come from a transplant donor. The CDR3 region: CASSLGGARDDEQFF. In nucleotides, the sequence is TGTGCTAGCAGCCTCGGGGGGGCCAGGGATGATGAGCAGTTCTTC. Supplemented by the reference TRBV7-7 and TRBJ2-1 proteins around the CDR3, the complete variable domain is GAGVSQSPRYKVTKRGQDVTLRCDPISSHATLYWYQQALGQGPEFLTYFNYEAQPDKSGLPSDRFSAERPEGSISTLTIQRTEQRDSAMYRCASSLGGARDDEQFFGPGTRLTVL.